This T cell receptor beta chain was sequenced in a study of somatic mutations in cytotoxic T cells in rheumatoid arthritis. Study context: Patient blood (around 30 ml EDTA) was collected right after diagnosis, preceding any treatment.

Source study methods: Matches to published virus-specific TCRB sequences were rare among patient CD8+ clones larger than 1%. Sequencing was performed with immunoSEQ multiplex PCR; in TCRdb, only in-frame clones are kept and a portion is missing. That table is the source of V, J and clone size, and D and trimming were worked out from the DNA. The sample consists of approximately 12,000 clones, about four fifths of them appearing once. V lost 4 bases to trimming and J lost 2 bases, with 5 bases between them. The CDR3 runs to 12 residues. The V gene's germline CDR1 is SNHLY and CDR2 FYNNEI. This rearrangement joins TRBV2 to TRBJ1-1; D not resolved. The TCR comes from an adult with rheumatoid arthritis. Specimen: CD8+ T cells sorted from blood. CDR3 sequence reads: CASSVGNTEAFF. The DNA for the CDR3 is TGTGCCAGCAGTGTAGGTAACACTGAAGCTTTCTTT.